This record concerns one T cell receptor (beta chain) sequence. What this receptor recognizes is not known. Base qualities are not provided; no much larger clone lies one nucleotide away. The entry originates in a study of long-term antiretroviral therapy in people with HIV (dated by TCRdb to 2022 to 2024). Looking at the study overall: Collection of the earliest samples took place about a decade ahead of the 2015 WHO recommendation for immediate ART, at a time when ART was typically delayed until CD4 counts fell. The cohort contributed 150 to 200 cryopreserved PBMC samples from fewer than 35 adults with confirmed HIV infection, collected serially over a mean of approximately 6 years (range 1-12). This retrospective serial study examined whether starting ART and sustained HIV suppression were associated with changes in the composition and diversity of the TRB repertoire in peripheral blood. Eleven of the 30 participants with HIV were female. No cross-contamination during QIAcube processing was shown when test extractions of a monoclonal T-cell line were performed alongside fewer than 35 polyclonal samples.

Measured from the cysteine to the phenylalanine, the CDR3 is 15 residues long. The retained sequence is limited to the CDR3, 45 bases, with the frame set at the first base. Here V drops 5 bases and J drops 5 bases, and the junction holds 8 bases not matched to any gene. Reading the germline V gene gives CDR1 SGHVS and CDR2 FQNEAQ. The immunoSEQ hsTCRB v3.0 assay was used at survey level resolution to sequence the TRB variable region. The target sequencing depth for TRB was 40,000-50,000 T-cell genomes per sample. Pooled TRB libraries were sequenced on an Illumina MiSeq with a v3 150-cycle kit. The paper's processing steps were these. Repertoire analysis was run in R within a reproducible Nextflow workflow that covered QC, data transformation and analysis. LymphoSeq2, an R package for exploring AIRR-Seq data, was used to implement the custom analyses. A handful of samples yielding fewer than 5000 total TRB sequences were excluded, leaving more than 150 analyzed HIV repertoires. Among the 180 to 200 HIV repertoires that were kept, 59 were collected before ART initiation and 120 to 140 were collected after ART initiation. Each repertoire was downsampled to 5000 TRB nucleotide sequences, and summary statistics were averaged across 100 downsampling iterations. TRB sequences were retained for analysis only if CDR3 regions of at least seven amino acids were present. Two measures captured diversity: a Shannon entropy-derived clonality score and the Gini coefficient. In the repertoire networks, any two of the top 5000 CDR3 amino acid sequences were linked whenever the two sequences differed by an edit distance of one. For TRB CDR3 amino acid sequences, antigen specificity groups and MHC restriction were predicted with GLIPH2. To flag known CMV, EBV, HIV or tissue antigen associations, CDR3 amino acid sequences were matched against VDJdb and McPAS-TCR. Pre-ART, post-ART and control groups were compared with Wilcoxon signed-rank tests and Holm-Bonferroni correction. The source is immuneACCESS, and TCRdb retained only in-frame sequences with V and J called. Part of the clones is not carried over; for the studies checked, unresolved V genes explain less than half of this, and the remainder is unexplained. From that table come the V and J calls and clone size; the DNA was used to work out D and trimming. This sample is represented by under 45,000 clones; 75% to 90% of them were singletons. The top ten constitute roughly 5.8% of the sample.

On the study overall, not on this receptor specifically: The samples span the years 2004 to 2017, and the ART regimens used may be less effective than current regimens. Narrower CDR3 length ranges were observed in HIV repertoires than in controls, and an antigen-experienced repertoire with only a slight naive shift after ART was suggested by the network structure. Because PBMC availability was limited, only the TCR beta chain was sequenced, with no alpha chain pairing. Because cell numbers in pre-ART samples were limited, unsorted PBMC were profiled instead of sorted CD4+ and CD8+ T cells. Expanded TRB clones identified before ART initiation dominated the repertoire across all time points, though the dominance fluctuated and decreased in many PLHIV after ART. ART initiation was associated with a significant increase in TRB diversity, but diversity stayed significantly below transplant donor controls even after long-term ART. Inferences about post-ART repertoire changes are limited because no data were available on ART adherence, viral resistance or therapy changes.

To be included, a participant needed at least one PBMC sample from before ART initiation plus at least two post-ART samples. Every participant with HIV received treatment in the United States of America. Cryopreserved samples of about 0.95-11 million PBMC were thawed and washed before DNA extraction. At the time of the earliest PBMC sample for each participant with HIV, ages ranged from roughly 23 to 60 years. Per participant, PBMC samples came from 1-4 timepoints prior to ART initiation and 2-8 timepoints following ART initiation, for a median of 7 samples. For every participant, serial HIV viral load, CD4+ T-cell count, ART history and demographic data were obtained. Genomic DNA was extracted from unsorted PBMC with a Qiagen kit on a QIAcube, processed in batches of 12 samples.

Recombination linked TRBV7-8 to TRBJ2-7; 11 of the junction bases match TRBD1. The sequencing used unsorted PBMCs, collected 1 year after starting antiretroviral therapy. The sequence was collected from a man younger than 30 with HIV. The CDR3 region: CASSRTPDRGHEQYF. The nucleotide sequence is given as TGTGCCAGCAGCCGAACCCCGGACAGGGGGCACGAGCAGTACTTC.